These 17 T cell receptor beta chains originate from one sample sequenced in a study of preoperative IRX-2 immunotherapy in early breast cancer. The assay was immunoSEQ multiplex PCR, and TCRdb's table has in-frame clones only and misses some. The table shows roughly 29,000 clones, with around 87% occurring only once. Regarding treatment: preoperative locoregional IRX-2 cytokine immunotherapy. The specimen was obtained from a patient treated with IRX-2 immunotherapy. Receptors originate from a human donor with breast cancer.

The chain joins TRBV5-1 to TRBJ1-2, with D hard to call. CDR1 is SGHRS, CDR2 YFSETQ, per germline. The CDR3 runs to 14 residues. The germline V and J ends were trimmed by 1 base and 2 bases, with 9 bases remaining between them. The CDR3 here is CASSLRGSNYGYTF. As DNA, the CDR3 is TGCGCCAGCAGCTTGCGGGGAAGCAACTATGGCTACACCTTC.

The chain combines TRBV10-1 with TRBJ2-7; TRBD1 is a possible D gene (6 bases). The CDR3 runs to 14 residues. Looked up from germline, CDR1 is WNHNN and CDR2 is SYGVQD (reference sequence). Trimming pared 5 bases from V and 3 bases from J, leaving 14 bases between. The chain's CDR3 is CASSSSGEGYEQYF. CDR3 coding DNA: TGCGCCAGCAGTTCTTCAGGGGAAGGCTACGAGCAGTACTTC.

With respect to this clone: At one end the junction does not follow the germline gene, possibly because of a read error. The chain recombines TRBV28 with TRBJ2-3; TRBD1 agrees at 9 bases. This CDR3 has 12 residues. Germline lookup yields CDR1 MDHEN and CDR2 SYDVKM. The CDR3 DNA reads TGTGCCAGCAGTTTTCTCCGGGACAGGGCCTTTTTT. The encoded protein is CASSFLRDRAFF.

The rearrangement uses TRBV6-6 and TRBJ1-5, with 10 bases aligning to TRBD1. V was pared by 6 bases and J by 5 bases, with 7 bases of the junction left unmatched. Germline V CDR1 and CDR2: MNHNY, SVGAGI (reference sequence). The CDR3 totals 15 residues. The CDR3 DNA reads TGTGCCAGCAGCTCCACGACAGGGGGCCATCAGCCCCAGCATTTT. It yields the protein CASSSTTGGHQPQHF.

This clone was detected only once. The rearrangement uses TRBV11-2 and TRBJ1-5; maybe TRBD1 (6 bases). The CDR3 spans 14 residues. Deletions cut 0 bases from V and 4 bases from J, with 7 bases between. Germline CDR1 reads SGHAT; CDR2 reads FQNNGV. The CDR3 loop is CASSLDRGNQPQHF. The CDR3 region has the DNA TGTGCCAGCAGCTTAGACAGGGGTAATCAGCCCCAGCATTTT.

The V call is TRBV10-2, the J call TRBJ2-1, with TRBD2 matching over 7 bases. The junction had 3 bases not matched to a gene; V was cut back by 6 bases and J by 4 bases. Germline V gene lookup returns CDR1 WSHSY and CDR2 SAAADI. The CDR3 totals 13 residues. CDR3 DNA: TGCGCCAGCAGAAGGACTAGGTACAATGAGCAGTTCTTC. This gives the protein CASRRTRYNEQFF.

The V call is TRBV5-8, the J call TRBJ1-2; no firm D call. The CDR3 extends over 13 amino acids. The V gene's germline CDR1 is SGHTS and CDR2 YDEGEE. Trimming shortened V by 0 bases and J by 8 bases, and 11 bases separated the two germline ends. This CDR3 reads CASSLDRSRGYTF. The CDR3 DNA sequence: TGTGCCAGCAGCTTGGATCGCTCCCGGGGCTACACCTTC.

The chain combines TRBV6-5 with TRBJ2-2; D ambiguous. The ends were cut back, 6 bases at V and 0 bases at J, with 14 bases in the middle. Germline lookup yields CDR1 MNHEY and CDR2 SVGAGI. There are 16 residues in the CDR3. The CDR3 DNA is TGTGCCAGCAGCTACGGCGACGAATCGAACACCGGGGAGCTGTTTTTT. Its translation is CASSYGDESNTGELFF.

The chain joins TRBV5-4 to TRBJ1-2; tentatively, D is TRBD1 (5 bases). The V and J ends lost 2 bases and 4 bases respectively, with 12 bases between them. The length of the CDR3 is 14 residues. Germline V gives CDR1 SGHNT, CDR2 YYREEE (reference sequence). In DNA, the CDR3 is TGTGCCAGCAGCTTCCGGACTGGGGCCTATGGCTACACCTTC. This sequence encodes CASSFRTGAYGYTF. Based on the CDR3 plus reference TRBV5-4 and TRBJ1-2, the full variable domain is ETGVTQSPTHLIKTRGQQVTLRCSSQSGHNTVSWYQQALGQGPQFIFQYYREEENGRGNFPPRFSGLQFPNYSSELNVNALELDDSALYLCASSFRTGAYGYTFGSGTRLTVV.

This rearrangement joins TRBV11-2 to TRBJ2-3; 7 bases align to TRBD2. V lost 5 bases to trimming and J lost 0 bases; unmatched junction nucleotides: 5. Germline assignment: CDR1 SGHAT and CDR2 FQNNGV. The CDR3 totals 15 residues. The CDR3 sequence is CASSGTSDSTDTQYF. DNA of the CDR3: TGTGCCAGCAGCGGCACTAGCGATAGCACAGATACGCAGTATTTT.

This chain connects TRBV20-1 to TRBJ1-2, with a tentative D call TRBD1 (5 bases). In germline, CDR1 is DFQATT, CDR2 SNEGSKA (reference sequence). Deletions cut 6 bases from V and 6 bases from J, with 8 bases between. CDR3 length: 10 amino acids. CDR3 in DNA: TGCAGTGCCGGGGCAGATGGCTACACCTTC. Translated, it gives CSAGADGYTF.

This rearrangement joins TRBV19 to TRBJ1-2; D unresolved. Germline-derived CDR1 and CDR2 are LNHDA and SQIVND (reference sequence). The ends were cut back, 1 base at V and 0 bases at J, with 15 bases in the middle. This CDR3 has 17 amino acids. The CDR3 coding sequence is TGTGCCAGTAGTATAGCCAGACAACTAACTCCTAACTATGGCTACACCTTC. This sequence encodes CASSIARQLTPNYGYTF.

The chain links TRBV11-3 to TRBJ2-3; 14 bases are shared with TRBD2. Per germline, CDR1 SGHNT and CDR2 YENEEA. Germline trimming cut 5 bases from V and 6 bases from J; bases unmatched to any gene: 4. CDR3 length: 15 amino acids. The CDR3 protein is CASSHGTSGGDTQYF. CDR3 bases: TGTGCCAGCAGCCACGGGACTAGCGGGGGCGATACGCAGTATTTT.

This rearrangement joins TRBV14 to TRBJ1-6, with D tentatively TRBD1 (5 bases). Germline V gives CDR1 SGHDN, CDR2 FVKESK. The CDR3 has 15 residues. The V end lost 2 bases, the J end lost 3 bases, and 8 bases lay between the germline ends. In DNA form, the CDR3 reads TGTGCCAGCAGCCAAAGCAGGGACTATAATTCACCCCTCCACTTT. Its translation is CASSQSRDYNSPLHF. The whole variable domain, filled in from reference TRBV14 and TRBJ1-6, reads EAGVTQFPSHSVIEKGQTVTLRCDPISGHDNLYWYRRVMGKEIKFLLHFVKESKQDESGMPNNRFLAERTGGTYSTLKVQPAELEDSGVYFCASSQSRDYNSPLHFGNGTRLTVT.

This sequence joins TRBV4-1 and TRBJ2-7; 7 bases are a match to TRBD2. V lost 3 bases, J lost 6 bases, and 2 bases stayed unmatched. Germline-derived CDR1 and CDR2 are MGHRA and YSYEKL. The CDR3 sequence is 12 residues long. CDR3 sequence reads: CASSQTSTEQYF. The CDR3 region has the DNA TGCGCCAGCAGCCAGACTAGCACCGAGCAGTACTTC.

The gene calls are TRBV19 and TRBJ2-1, with D perhaps TRBD2 (6 bases). Germline CDR1 reads LNHDA; CDR2 reads SQIVND (reference sequence). The CDR3 has 14 residues. V lost 2 bases to trimming and J lost 7 bases, with 12 bases between them. The DNA of the CDR3 is TGTGCCAGTAGTATAAGGACGGGGAGGAATGAGCAGTTCTTC. The encoded protein is CASSIRTGRNEQFF.

The chain links TRBV10-3 to TRBJ1-2; no firm D call. V dropped 10 bases and J dropped 6 bases, with 12 bases sitting between them. Germline assignment: CDR1 ENHRY and CDR2 SYGVKD. This CDR3 spans 11 amino acids. CDR3 bases: TGTGCCACAGGACCCCGGGATGGCTACACCTTC. Translating gives CATGPRDGYTF.